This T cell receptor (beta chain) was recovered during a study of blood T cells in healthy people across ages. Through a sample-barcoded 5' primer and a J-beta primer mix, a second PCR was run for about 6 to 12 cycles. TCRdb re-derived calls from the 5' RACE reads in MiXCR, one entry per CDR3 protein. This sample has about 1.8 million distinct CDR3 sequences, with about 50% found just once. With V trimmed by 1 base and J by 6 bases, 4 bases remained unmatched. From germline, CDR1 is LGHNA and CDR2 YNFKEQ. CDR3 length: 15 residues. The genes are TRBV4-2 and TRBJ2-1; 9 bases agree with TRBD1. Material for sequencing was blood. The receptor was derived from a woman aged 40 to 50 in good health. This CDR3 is CASSQAGQGSNEQFF. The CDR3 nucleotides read TGTGCCAGCAGCCAAGCGGGACAGGGTTCCAATGAGCAGTTCTTC.